This T cell receptor (beta chain) was obtained from a study of OX40 agonist ivuxolimab in advanced cancers. Across the whole study: Participants averaged about 66 years of age (range about 23 to 80) and were around 80% male. General study results and limits: The average count of expanded clones was higher among CD8+ T cells than among CD4+. Not determined was the antigen specificity of the expanded peripheral T cells. Clonal expansion was seen in CD4+ and CD8+ blood T cells by week 6 at 0.1 to 3.0 mg/kg.

The CDR3 covers 13 residues. Trimming left V 3 bases short and J 10 bases short, with 13 bases between. Germline CDR1 is MNHEY and CDR2 is SMNVEV (reference sequence). Of note for this clone: Its antigen is currently unknown.

Clones were sequenced by immunoSEQ multiplex PCR, and TCRdb holds only the in-frame ones, with some missing. Of approximately 81,000 clones in the sample, around 89% were seen once. The sequence was collected from an adult with an advanced solid tumor such as melanoma, head and neck, liver or kidney cancer. This chain joins TRBV27 and TRBJ1-5; a weak D match, TRBD1 (6 bases). The sample consisted of CD4+ or CD8+ T cells sorted from blood, taken in a trial of the OX40 agonist ivuxolimab. CDR3 in amino acids: CASSLTGQGPQHF. CDR3 DNA: TGTGCCAGCAGTTTGACAGGCCAGGGACCCCAGCATTTT.